Each of the 8 T cell receptor beta chains below was sequenced from the same sample in a study of blood T cell repertoires in COVID-19. The repertoire was sequenced with immunoSEQ multiplex PCR; TCRdb's copy has only in-frame clones and lacks some. The sample consists of under 200,000 clones, approximately 90% of them appearing once. What was sequenced was peripheral blood. These receptors originate from a man in his forties with active or convalescent COVID-19.

The chain combines TRBV5-1 with TRBJ1-4; TRBD1 agrees at 9 bases. The CDR3 runs to 15 residues. V lost 4 bases and J lost 7; bases outside the gene matches: 8. Germline V gene data show CDR1 as SGHRS and CDR2 as YFSETQ. In DNA, the CDR3 is TGCGCCAGCAGCGGGACAGGGTTGCCCAGTGAAAAACTGTTTTTT. Translated: CASSGTGLPSEKLFF.

The rearrangement links TRBV7-2 to TRBJ1-1; TRBD1 matches at 7 bases. The J segment lost 2 bases and the V segment lost 1 base, leaving 7 bases of the junction unmatched. The CDR3 runs 16 residues. Germline lookup yields CDR1 SGHTA and CDR2 FQGNSA. CDR3 protein: CASSLDLTGSNTEAFF. The DNA of the CDR3 is TGTGCCAGCAGCTTAGATCTGACAGGGAGTAACACTGAAGCTTTCTTT.

The rearrangement joins TRBV29-1 to TRBJ2-7, with D possibly being TRBD1 (6 bases). The germline CDR1 and CDR2 sequences are SQVTM and ANQGSEA. The CDR3 is 14 residues long. Trimming left V 6 bases short and J 0 bases short, with 15 bases between. DNA of the CDR3: TGCAGCGTCGGTGGACAGATCAGCTCCTACGAGCAGTACTTC. Translating gives CSVGGQISSYEQYF.

The rearrangement uses TRBV19 and TRBJ2-3; TRBD1 might be the D (5 bases). The CDR3 has 14 residues. Germline values: CDR1 LNHDA, CDR2 SQIVND (reference sequence). V lost 9 bases and J 0 bases, leaving 13 bases between the germline ends. The CDR3 region has the DNA TGTGCCAGCGCCCTTGGGGCTAGCACAGATACGCAGTATTTT. It codes for CASALGASTDTQYF.

The chain recombines TRBV7-2 with TRBJ2-5, with a tentative D call TRBD2 (5 bases). This CDR3 region has 14 residues. Germline CDR1 SGHTA, CDR2 FQGNSA. Trimming stripped 5 bases from V and 1 base from J, with 11 bases between. The DNA for the CDR3 is TGTGCCAGCAGCCTAGGACTCGTCCAAGAGACCCAGTACTTC. Protein product: CASSLGLVQETQYF.

This clone was observed a handful of times. DNA for the CDR3: TGCGCCAGCAGCCGTGGACAAGCCTACGAGCAGTACTTC. Its translation is CASSRGQAYEQYF. V is TRBV5-1 and J is TRBJ2-7; D is perhaps TRBD1 (5 bases). CDR1 is SGHRS, CDR2 YFSETQ, per germline. There are 13 residues in the CDR3. The V end lost 4 bases, the J end lost 2 bases, and 10 bases lay between the germline ends.

V and J are TRBV29-1 and TRBJ2-2; D unresolved. The germline V gene encodes CDR1 SQVTM and CDR2 ANQGSEA. Trimming removed 3 bases at V and 8 bases at J, with 7 bases between. This CDR3 spans 11 amino acids. CDR3 amino acids: CSVERRGELFF. DNA for the CDR3: TGCAGCGTTGAGAGGCGGGGGGAGCTGTTTTTT.

The chain links TRBV12-3 or TRBV12-4 to TRBJ2-6; D call uncertain. The CDR3 consists of 13 residues. Trimming left V 6 bases short and J 3 bases short, with 6 bases between. The DNA of the CDR3 is TGTGCCAGCAGCGCACTTGGGGCCAACGTCCTGACTTTC. Encoded protein: CASSALGANVLTF.